The T cell receptor beta chain described here comes from a study of Graves' ophthalmopathy and Graves' hyperthyroidism. Study outcomes and limitations: The authors also found most expanded thyroid clonotypes above 0.001 frequency in blood.

This clonotype was recorded many times. Its antigen is undetermined. As the template, RNA transcripts were used to amplify TCR beta CDR3 regions. HTBI-primed first-round RT-PCR preceded second-round multiplex PCR. Each CDR3 protein is one row after TCRdb ran MiXCR on the multiplex PCR reads. Among about 380,000 distinct CDR3 sequences listed, less than 20% were seen once. In this cohort's terms, stable hyperthyroidism meant no ophthalmopathy by 18 months of follow-up. The origin of this receptor is a woman aged 18 to 35 with stable Graves' hyperthyroidism. The sample was peripheral blood.

The CDR3 loop reads CASSVRGAKAEAFF. As DNA, the CDR3 is TGTGCCAGTAGTGTCAGGGGGGCGAAGGCTGAAGCTTTCTTT. This chain links TRBV19 with TRBJ1-1, with TRBD1 matching over 7 bases. The CDR3 covers 14 residues. V was clipped by 5 bases and J by 6 bases; unmatched bases: 9. Looked up from germline, CDR1 is LNHDA and CDR2 is SQIVND (reference sequence).